This TCR beta chain is from a study of blood T cell repertoires in COVID-19. Across the study: Acute and convalescent COVID-19 specimens originated in the United States, Italy and Spain. T cells, B-cell-depleted T cells, or PBMCs supplied cDNA or gDNA.

As originally analysed: Estimated nucleated cell counts came from reference gene primer amplification. Clones were read by immunoSEQ multiplex PCR, and TCRdb kept only the in-frame ones, dropping some. Clone size and V and J calls were adopted from that table, with D and trimming inferred from the DNA. The profile shows roughly 220,000 clones, around 80% of them singletons. The sequence came from a man aged 25-45 years with active or convalescent COVID-19. Specimen: peripheral blood.

The CDR3 is CASSALGGSTEAFF. The CDR3 region has the DNA TGTGCCAGTAGTGCCCTGGGGGGTAGCACTGAAGCTTTCTTT. The chain uses TRBV19 and TRBJ1-1, with a tentative D call TRBD1 (5 bases). Deletions cut 5 bases from V and 4 bases from J, with 14 bases between. The CDR3 spans 14 residues. Looked up from germline, CDR1 is LNHDA and CDR2 is SQIVND (reference sequence).